This T cell receptor (beta chain) was obtained from a study of blood T cell repertoires in COVID-19. Original data processing: Estimation of nucleated cell counts relied on the amplification of reference gene primers. TCRdb keeps only in-frame clones here, not all; method: immunoSEQ multiplex PCR. The DNA gave D and trimming, while V, J and clone size come from that table. The data show 75,000 to 80,000 clones, approximately 78% seen once. There are 15 residues in the CDR3. Germline CDR1 reads SSHAT; CDR2 reads FNYEAQ (reference sequence). Comment on this clone: One junction end does not reproduce the germline sequence, and a read error may be involved.

This TCR came from a woman in her sixties with acute or convalescent COVID-19. Sequencing used peripheral blood. The genes are TRBV7-7 and TRBJ2-1, with TRBD2 matching over 9 bases. The CDR3 loop reads CASSGPLAGFNEQFF. The CDR3, as DNA: TGTGCTAGCAGCGGACCTCTAGCGGGGTTCAATGAGCAGTTCTTC.